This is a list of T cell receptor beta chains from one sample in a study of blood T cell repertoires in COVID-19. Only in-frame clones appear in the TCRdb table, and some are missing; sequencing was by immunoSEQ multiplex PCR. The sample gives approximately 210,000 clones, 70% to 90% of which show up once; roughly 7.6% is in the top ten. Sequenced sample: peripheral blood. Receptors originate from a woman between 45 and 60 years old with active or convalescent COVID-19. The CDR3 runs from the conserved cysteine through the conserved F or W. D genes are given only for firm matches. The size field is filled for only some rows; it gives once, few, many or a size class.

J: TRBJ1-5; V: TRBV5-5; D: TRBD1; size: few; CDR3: CASSFSGGNQPQHF; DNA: TGTGCCAGCAGCTTTTCAGGGGGGAATCAGCCCCAGCATTTT
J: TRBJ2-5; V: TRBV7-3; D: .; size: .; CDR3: CASSRTVQETQYF; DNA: TGTGCCAGCAGCCGCACAGTACAAGAGACCCAGTACTTC
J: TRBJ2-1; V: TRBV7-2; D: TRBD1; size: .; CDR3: CASEDRGYNEQFF; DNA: TGTGCCAGCGAAGACAGGGGCTACAATGAGCAGTTCTTC
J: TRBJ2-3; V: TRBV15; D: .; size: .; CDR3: CATSREAGISTDTQYF; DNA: TGTGCCACCAGCAGAGAGGCGGGGATTAGCACAGATACGCAGTATTTT
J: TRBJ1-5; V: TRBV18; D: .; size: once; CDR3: CASSSGDRNQPQHF; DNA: TGTGCCAGCTCATCGGGGGACCGCAATCAGCCCCAGCATTTT
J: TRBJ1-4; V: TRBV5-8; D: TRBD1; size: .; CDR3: CASSWVGTGSGTNEKLFF; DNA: TGTGCCAGCAGCTGGGTCGGGACAGGCTCGGGTACTAATGAAAAACTGTTTTTT
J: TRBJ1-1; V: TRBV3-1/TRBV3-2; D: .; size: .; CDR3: CASSQDRVVDTEAFF; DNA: TGTGCCAGCAGCCAAGATCGGGTGGTTGACACTGAAGCTTTCTTT
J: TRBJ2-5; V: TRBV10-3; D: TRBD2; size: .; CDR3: CAISLAGGEETQYF; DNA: TGTGCCATCAGTTTAGCGGGAGGGGAAGAGACCCAGTACTTC
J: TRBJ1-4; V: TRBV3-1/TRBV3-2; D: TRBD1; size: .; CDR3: CASSHRRTGETEKLFF; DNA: TGTGCCAGCAGCCATAGACGGACAGGGGAAACTGAAAAACTGTTTTTT
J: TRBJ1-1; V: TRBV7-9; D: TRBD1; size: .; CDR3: CASSTRQGTEAFF; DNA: TGTGCCAGCAGCACTCGACAGGGGACTGAAGCTTTCTTT
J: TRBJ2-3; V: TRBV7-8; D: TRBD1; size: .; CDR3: CASSLGQGSGDTQYF; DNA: TGTGCCAGCAGCCTAGGACAGGGGAGTGGGGATACGCAGTATTTT
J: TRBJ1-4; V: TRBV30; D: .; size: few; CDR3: CAWSAGPGAGEKLFF; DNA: TGTGCCTGGAGTGCCGGACCAGGGGCGGGTGAAAAACTGTTTTTT
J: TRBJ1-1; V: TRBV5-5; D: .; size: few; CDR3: CASSFTGTNTEAFF; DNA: TGTGCCAGCAGCTTTACAGGGACGAACACTGAAGCTTTCTTT
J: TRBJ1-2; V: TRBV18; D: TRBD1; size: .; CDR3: CASSPVQGESGYTF; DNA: TGTGCCAGCTCACCAGTCCAGGGGGAAAGTGGCTACACCTTC
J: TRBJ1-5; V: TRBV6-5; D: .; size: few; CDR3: CASSYSGASNQPQHF; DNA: TGTGCCAGCAGTTACTCGGGGGCTAGCAATCAGCCCCAGCATTTT
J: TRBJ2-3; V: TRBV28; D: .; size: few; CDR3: CASSLSSGGYTDTQYF; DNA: TGTGCCAGCAGTTTATCGTCGGGCGGGTACACAGATACGCAGTATTTT
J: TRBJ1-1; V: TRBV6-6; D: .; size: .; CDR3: CASSYGEPYEAFF; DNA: TGTGCCAGCAGTTACGGAGAGCCATATGAAGCTTTCTTT
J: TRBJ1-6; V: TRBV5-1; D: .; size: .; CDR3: CASSLYPQRTVISPLHF; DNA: TGCGCCAGCAGCTTGTATCCACAACGGACAGTGATTTCACCCCTCCACTTT